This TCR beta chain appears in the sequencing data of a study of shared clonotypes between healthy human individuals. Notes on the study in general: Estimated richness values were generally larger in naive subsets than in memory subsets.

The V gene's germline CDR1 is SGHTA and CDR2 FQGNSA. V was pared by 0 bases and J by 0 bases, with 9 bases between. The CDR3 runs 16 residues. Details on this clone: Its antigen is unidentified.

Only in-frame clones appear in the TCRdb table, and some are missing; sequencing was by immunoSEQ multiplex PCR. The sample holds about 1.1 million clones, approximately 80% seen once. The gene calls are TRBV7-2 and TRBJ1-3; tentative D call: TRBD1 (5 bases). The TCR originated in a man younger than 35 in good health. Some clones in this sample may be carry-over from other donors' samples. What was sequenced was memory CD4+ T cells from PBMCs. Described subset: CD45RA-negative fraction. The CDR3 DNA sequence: TGTGCCAGCAGCTTAGCAGGGGCCGCCTCTGGAAACACCATATATTTT. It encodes CASSLAGAASGNTIYF.